Detailed here is one T cell receptor beta chain. Its specific antigen is unknown. No per-base quality is available; no much larger clone lies one base away. The CDR3 regions of human TCRbeta chains were analyzed by immunosequencing. The study's processing was this. TCRs in the repertoires were matched against a reference library of SARS-CoV-2-specific TCRs that had been generated with the MIRA antigen-specificity platform. Breadth was defined as the fraction of unique TCRs that were SARS-CoV-2-associated, and depth was defined as the fraction of total T cells that were SARS-CoV-2-associated. Each spike-specific TCR was assigned to its reactive spike region and to a CD4 or CD8 class using the MIRA data. Log10-transformed breadth and depth values were compared by one-way ANOVA with Sidak's multiple comparisons tests. The clones in this table, taken by TCRdb from immuneACCESS, are in-frame only. Not every clone is retained; where verified, under half of the shortfall comes from an unresolved V gene, and the cause of the rest is unknown. That table gives V, J and clone size, and the DNA gave D and trimming. Here the sample has 150,000 to 200,000 clones; more than 80% occur a single time. Roughly 6.9% of the sample is in the top ten clones.

This sample stems from a study of T cell responses to AZD1222 COVID-19 vaccine (TCRdb year 2021). About the investigation overall: Because spike-specific TCR depth and breadth did not differ between the two schedules, AZD1222 recipients who got a second dose at roughly 4 weeks were pooled with those who got a second dose at roughly 12 weeks. TCR sequencing covered fewer than 250 trial participants: around 210 given two doses of AZD1222 and around 25 given two doses of MenACWY control vaccine. Trial participants were enrolled into age subgroups of 18-55, 56-69 and 70-plus years, which contained roughly 140, 27 and 60 TCR-sequenced participants, respectively.

Beyond this particular receptor, the publication reports: In the small 56-69-year group, the increase in depth fell short of significance, most likely because of low power. Because no samples from the day 14 peak response were available, repertoires could be characterized only after the peak T cell response. Conclusions about previously exposed vaccinees are limited because only a handful of AZD1222 recipients were SARS-CoV-2 seropositive at baseline. After two AZD1222 doses, both the breadth and the depth of spike-specific TCRs were significantly higher than at day 0 and than in MenACWY recipients. The vaccine-associated CD4 TCRs covered the entire spike protein, and the dominant responses fell in regions 160-218 and 743-854. Nearly half of unique spike-specific TCRs reportedly recognized epitopes outside regions mutated in the B.1.351 and B.1.1.7 variants. Participants were mostly white British and included more females than males, and it was suggested by the authors that clonal diversity may have been underestimated.

The germline V gene (reference sequence) sets CDR1 to GTSNPN and CDR2 to SVGIG. Deletion took 0 bases off V and 3 bases off J, with a span of 18 bases between the germline ends. Reading from cysteine to phenylalanine, the CDR3 counts 17 amino acids. Just CDR3 DNA is preserved here, 51 bases in frame from base 1. The intended sense of this specimen's time point label: baseline before first vaccination. Samples from vaccinated people were obtained from the UK trials COV001 and COV002, which included a single-blind randomized controlled phase 2/3 trial of AZD1222 (ChAdOx1 nCoV-19) in healthy adults. Trial participant PBMC samples were collected at day 0 and day 28 after the second dose for TCRbeta chain sequencing.

The sequences come from peripheral blood, collected on day 0 of AZD1222 vaccination. This clonotype was sampled from an adult in good health. The chain couples TRBV30 to TRBJ2-1; possibly the D gene is TRBD2, per 6 matching bases. The DNA sequence reads TGTGCCTGGAGTGTACCCGGGACTTTGAGGTTCTACAATGAGCAGTTCTTC. This gives the protein CAWSVPGTLRFYNEQFF.